The T cell receptor beta chain under discussion was sequenced for a study of identifying expanded T cells in peripheral blood (dated by TCRdb to the late 2010s). Regarding the complete study: Separate aliquots of the same genomic DNA pool were sequenced to produce technical replicates, and four replicates were compared in pairs.

Results the study describes overall, beyond this receptor: Across all healthy donors, variance in clone template counts between approximately 2-week samples was found to increase significantly with total template count. The binomial model flagged 0.9 to 1.5 differentially abundant clones between technical replicates but around 16 over about 2 weeks and 19 to 20 over around four weeks. Across all healthy-donor time intervals, the beta-binomial model significantly lowered both the number of clones called differentially abundant and the false-positive rate. It was expected by the authors that biological variance in healthy repertoires might increase further over much longer intervals, such as months to years.

TCRbeta CDR3 regions were profiled with the immunoSEQ Assay using bias-controlled multiplex PCR amplification of genomic DNA. The study's own analysis went as follows. To quantify the absolute abundance of each unique TCRbeta CDR3 region, the sequences were collapsed and filtered. Two models were used to test differential abundance: a binomial model (Fisher-equivalent) and a beta-binomial model that adds time-dependent variance fitted from healthy donors. Any clone with fewer than 5 combined templates was excluded, and a clone was called differentially abundant if its Benjamini-Hochberg FDR was below 0.01. In the beta-binomial model, variance was expressed as a function of the total template count across the two samples, in the form v = (b*log(k)+a)^2. TCRdb provides this immuneACCESS table in a form limited to in-frame rearrangements. Some clones are lacking; in checked studies, under half of them reflect an unresolved V gene, and why the rest are absent is not known. From that table come the V and J calls and clone size; the DNA was used to work out D and trimming. In this sample the table shows approximately 110,000 clones, about 85% of which occur a single time. Around 8.3% of the sample belongs to the ten largest clones.

Of note for this clone: Its antigen remains unidentified. No qualities accompany the bases; no much larger clone lies one base away.

No immune events such as infections were documented for the healthy donors during the collection period. Healthy-donor blood repertoires served as a training cohort to calibrate time-dependent variance in a beta-binomial model of T-cell clone differential abundance. The training cohort included approximately 10 healthy donors, of whom 3 were female and 7 were male. On average the donors were 43 years old, and their ages spanned roughly 29 to 64 years. Whole blood, obtained from a commercial supplier, was collected from each healthy donor at three time points spaced around two weeks apart. For immunosequencing, genomic DNA was extracted from whole blood that had not been sorted. V is cut back by 0 bases and J by 1 base, with 4 bases in the junction unmatched. From its cysteine to its phenylalanine, the CDR3 spans 16 amino acids. The sequence is cut down to CDR3 DNA, 48 bases in frame from base 1. CDR1 and CDR2, looked up from the germline V gene, are SGHRS and YFSETQ.

The sequenced sample consisted of blood. The sequence was collected from a person aged 18 to 75 in good health. This sequence uses TRBV5-1 and TRBJ1-5, with TRBD1 matching 7 junction bases. The DNA sequence reads TGCGCCAGCAGCTTGGCCGGGACAGAGAGCAATCAGCCCCAGCATTTT. Translated, it reads CASSLAGTESNQPQHF.